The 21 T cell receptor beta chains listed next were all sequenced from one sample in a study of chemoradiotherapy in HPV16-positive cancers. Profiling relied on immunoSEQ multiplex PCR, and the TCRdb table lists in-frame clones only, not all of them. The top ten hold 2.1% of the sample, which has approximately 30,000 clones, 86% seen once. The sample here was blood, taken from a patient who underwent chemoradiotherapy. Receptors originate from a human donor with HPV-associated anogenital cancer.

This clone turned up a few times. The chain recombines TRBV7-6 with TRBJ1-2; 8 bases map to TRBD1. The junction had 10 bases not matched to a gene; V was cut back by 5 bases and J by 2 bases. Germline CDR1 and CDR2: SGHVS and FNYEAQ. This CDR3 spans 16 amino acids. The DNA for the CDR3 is TGTGCCAGCAGCACCCTACCAGGGGGCGCAAACTATGGCTACACCTTC. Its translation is CASSTLPGGANYGYTF. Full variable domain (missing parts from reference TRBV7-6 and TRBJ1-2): GAGVSQSPRYKVTKRGQDVALRCDPISGHVSLYWYRQALGQGPEFLTYFNYEAQQDKSGLPNDRFSAERPEGSISTLTIQRTEQRDSAMYRCASSTLPGGANYGYTFGSGTRLTVV.

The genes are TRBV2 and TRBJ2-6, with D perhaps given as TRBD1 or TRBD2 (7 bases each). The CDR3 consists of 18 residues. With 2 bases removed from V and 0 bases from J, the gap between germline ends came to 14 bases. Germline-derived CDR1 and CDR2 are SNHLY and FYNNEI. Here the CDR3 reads CASSEWGGGSSGANVLTF. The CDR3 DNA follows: TGTGCCAGCAGTGAATGGGGAGGGGGCTCCTCTGGGGCCAACGTCCTGACTTTC.

CDR3 loop: CASSPGSGGQETQYF. In nucleotides, the CDR3 is TGTGCCAGCAGCCCGGGGAGCGGGGGCCAAGAGACCCAGTACTTC. V and J are TRBV9 and TRBJ2-5; 8 bases are a match to TRBD2. CDR1 and CDR2 from the germline V gene are SGDLS and YYNGEE. The CDR3 has 15 amino acids. With V trimmed by 4 bases and J by 1 base, 6 bases remained unmatched.

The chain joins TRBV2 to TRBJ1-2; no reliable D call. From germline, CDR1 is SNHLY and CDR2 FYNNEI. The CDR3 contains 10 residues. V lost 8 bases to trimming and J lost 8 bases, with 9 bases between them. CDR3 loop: CASGETGYTF. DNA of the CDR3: TGTGCCAGCGGAGAGACAGGCTACACCTTC.

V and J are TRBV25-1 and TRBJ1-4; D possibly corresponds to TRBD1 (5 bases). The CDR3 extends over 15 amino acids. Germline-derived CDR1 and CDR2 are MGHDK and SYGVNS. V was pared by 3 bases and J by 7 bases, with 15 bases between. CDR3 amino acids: CASSDPGRVGEKLFF. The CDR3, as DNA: TGTGCCAGCAGTGATCCGGGCAGGGTGGGTGAAAAACTGTTTTTT.

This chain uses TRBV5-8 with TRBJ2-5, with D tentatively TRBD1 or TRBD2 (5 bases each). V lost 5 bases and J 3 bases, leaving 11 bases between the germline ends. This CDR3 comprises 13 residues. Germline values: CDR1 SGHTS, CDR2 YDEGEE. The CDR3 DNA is TGTGCCAGCAGACTGAGGGGCAAAGAGACCCAGTACTTC. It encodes CASRLRGKETQYF.

DNA of the CDR3: TGTGCCAGCTGCCCCTCCGCGTCTGGAGCGGGGGTTCCCAGAGGAGATACGCAGTATTTT. Translation gives CASCPSASGAGVPRGDTQYF. The chain recombines TRBV18 with TRBJ2-3; TRBD2 matches 8 bases. CDR1 is KGHSH, CDR2 LQKENI, per germline. The CDR3 sequence is 20 residues long. V was clipped by 7 bases and J by 5 bases; unmatched bases: 26.

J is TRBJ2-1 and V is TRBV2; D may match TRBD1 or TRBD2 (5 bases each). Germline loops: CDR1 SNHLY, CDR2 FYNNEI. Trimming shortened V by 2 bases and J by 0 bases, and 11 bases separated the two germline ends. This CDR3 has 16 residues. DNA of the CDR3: TGTGCCAGCAGTGAAAAGGGGAGCAGCTCCTACAATGAGCAGTTCTTC. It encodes CASSEKGSSSYNEQFF.

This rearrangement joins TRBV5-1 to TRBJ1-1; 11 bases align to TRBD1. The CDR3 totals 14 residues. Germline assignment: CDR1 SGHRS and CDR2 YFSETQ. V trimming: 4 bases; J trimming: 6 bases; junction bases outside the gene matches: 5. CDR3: CASSRDRGTPEAFF. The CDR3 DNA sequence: TGCGCCAGCAGCAGGGACAGGGGGACGCCTGAAGCTTTCTTT. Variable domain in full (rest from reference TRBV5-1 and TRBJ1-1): KAGVTQTPRYLIKTRGQQVTLSCSPISGHRSVSWYQQTPGQGLQFLFEYFSETQRNKGNFPGRFSGRQFSNSRSEMNVSTLELGDSALYLCASSRDRGTPEAFFGQGTRLTVV.

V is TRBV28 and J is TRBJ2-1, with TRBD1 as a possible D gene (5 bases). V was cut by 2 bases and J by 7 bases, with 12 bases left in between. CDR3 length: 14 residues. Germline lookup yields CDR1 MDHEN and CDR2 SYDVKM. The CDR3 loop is CASSLIRQLNEQFF. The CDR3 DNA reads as TGTGCCAGCAGTTTAATTCGACAGCTAAATGAGCAGTTCTTC.

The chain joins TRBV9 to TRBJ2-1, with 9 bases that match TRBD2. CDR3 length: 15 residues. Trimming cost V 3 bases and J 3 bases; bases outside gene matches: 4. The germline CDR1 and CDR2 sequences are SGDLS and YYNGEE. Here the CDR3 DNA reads TGTGCCAGCAGCGGTAGCGGGGGCCTCTACAATGAGCAGTTCTTC. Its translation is CASSGSGGLYNEQFF.

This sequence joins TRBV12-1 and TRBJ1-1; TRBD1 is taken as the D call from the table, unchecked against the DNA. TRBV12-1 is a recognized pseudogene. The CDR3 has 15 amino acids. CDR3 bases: TGTGCCAGGCATAATAGGGGACAGATGAACACTGAAGCTTTCTTT. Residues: CARHNRGQMNTEAFF.

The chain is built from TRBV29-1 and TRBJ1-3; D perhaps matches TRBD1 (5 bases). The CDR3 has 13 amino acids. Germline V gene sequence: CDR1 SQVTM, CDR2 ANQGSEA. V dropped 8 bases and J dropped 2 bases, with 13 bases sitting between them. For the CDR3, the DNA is TGCAGCTCCCTAGACAGCACTGGAAACACCATATATTTT. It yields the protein CSSLDSTGNTIYF.

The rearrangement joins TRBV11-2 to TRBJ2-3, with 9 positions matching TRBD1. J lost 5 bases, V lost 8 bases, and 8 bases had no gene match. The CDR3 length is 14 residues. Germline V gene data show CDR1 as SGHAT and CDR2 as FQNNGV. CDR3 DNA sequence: TGTGCCAGCTCGGGACAGGGTGGTTTAGATACGCAGTATTTT. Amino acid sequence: CASSGQGGLDTQYF.

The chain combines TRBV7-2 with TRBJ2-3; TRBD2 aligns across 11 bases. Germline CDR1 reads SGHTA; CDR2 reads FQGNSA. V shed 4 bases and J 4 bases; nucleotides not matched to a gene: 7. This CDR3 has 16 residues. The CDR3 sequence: CASSYSGGAGADTQYF. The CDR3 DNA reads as TGTGCCAGCAGCTATAGCGGGGGGGCAGGGGCAGATACGCAGTATTTT.

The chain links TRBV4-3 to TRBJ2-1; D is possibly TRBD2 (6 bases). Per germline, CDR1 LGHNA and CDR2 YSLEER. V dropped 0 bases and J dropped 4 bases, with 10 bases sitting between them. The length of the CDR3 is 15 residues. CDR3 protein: CASSQDSGLYNEQFF. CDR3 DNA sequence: TGCGCCAGCAGCCAAGATTCCGGACTATACAATGAGCAGTTCTTC.

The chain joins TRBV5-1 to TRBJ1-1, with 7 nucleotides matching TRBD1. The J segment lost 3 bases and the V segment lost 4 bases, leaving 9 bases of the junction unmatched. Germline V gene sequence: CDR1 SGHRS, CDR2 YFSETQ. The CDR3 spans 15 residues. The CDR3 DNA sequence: TGCGCCAGCAGCGCCCCGGGACAGCGGGACACTGAAGCTTTCTTT. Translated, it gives CASSAPGQRDTEAFF.

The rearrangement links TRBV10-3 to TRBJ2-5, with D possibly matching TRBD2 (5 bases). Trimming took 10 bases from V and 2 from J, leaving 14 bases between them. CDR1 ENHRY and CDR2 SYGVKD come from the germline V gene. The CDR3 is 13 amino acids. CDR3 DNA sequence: TGTGCCACCACCGGGAACTCTCAAGAGACCCAGTACTTC. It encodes CATTGNSQETQYF.

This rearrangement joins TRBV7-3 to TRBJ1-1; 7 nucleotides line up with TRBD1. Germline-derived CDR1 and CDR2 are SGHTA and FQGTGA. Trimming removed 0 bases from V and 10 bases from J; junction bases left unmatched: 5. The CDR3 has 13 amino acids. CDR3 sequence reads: CASSLTSSGGAFF. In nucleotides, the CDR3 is TGTGCCAGCAGCTTAACCTCTTCAGGGGGAGCTTTCTTT.

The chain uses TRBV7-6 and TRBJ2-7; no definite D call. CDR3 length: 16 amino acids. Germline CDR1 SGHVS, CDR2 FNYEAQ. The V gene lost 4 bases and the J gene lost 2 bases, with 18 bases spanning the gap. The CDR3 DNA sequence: TGTGCCAGCAGCTCAGAACCAGGCCAGGTACCCTACGAGCAGTACTTC. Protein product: CASSSEPGQVPYEQYF.

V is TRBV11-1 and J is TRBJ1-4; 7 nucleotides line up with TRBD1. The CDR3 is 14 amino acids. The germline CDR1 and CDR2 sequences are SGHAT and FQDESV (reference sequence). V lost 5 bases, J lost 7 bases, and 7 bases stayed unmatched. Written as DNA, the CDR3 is TGTGCCAGCAGCCGCGGGACAGACTCTGAAAAACTGTTTTTT. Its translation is CASSRGTDSEKLFF.